A single sample is the source of the 8 T cell receptor beta chains below, sequenced in a study of cytomegalovirus exposure and HLA in healthy donors. Sequencing was performed with immunoSEQ multiplex PCR; in TCRdb, only in-frame clones are kept and a portion is missing. The sample contains approximately 190,000 clones, 84% of which appear only once. Sample: PBMCs. These receptors were collected from a man younger than 30 in good health and CMV-seropositive.

The rearrangement uses TRBV7-9 and TRBJ1-2; TRBD1 matches at 7 bases. The CDR3 consists of 18 residues. The ends lost 4 bases at V and 3 bases at J; junction bases unmatched: 17. Germline assignment: CDR1 SEHNR and CDR2 FQNEAQ (reference sequence). In DNA form, the CDR3 reads TGTGCCAGCAGCTCACTGATCGACAGGGAAGGGTTGTACTATGGCTACACCTTC. Its translation: CASSSLIDREGLYYGYTF.

CDR3 sequence (DNA): TGTGCCAGCAAGCCGGGACTATCCTCCTACGAGCAGTACTTC. Translated: CASKPGLSSYEQYF. The chain combines TRBV6-5 with TRBJ2-7, with 7 bases that match TRBD2. The V gene's germline CDR1 is MNHEY and CDR2 SVGAGI. The CDR3 extends over 14 amino acids. Trimming took 7 bases from V and 0 from J; bases not matched to a gene: 6.

The chain combines TRBV7-6 with TRBJ2-7; D possibly corresponds to TRBD1 (6 bases). This CDR3 comprises 16 residues. The V gene's germline CDR1 is SGHVS and CDR2 FNYEAQ. V was pared by 1 base and J by 7 bases, with 20 bases between. The CDR3 bases are TGTGCCAGCAGCTTAGGGGCCCACACAGGGAAGCGAGAGCAGTACTTC. It yields the protein CASSLGAHTGKREQYF.

The chain couples TRBV28 to TRBJ1-1; 10 bases map to TRBD1. The germline V gene encodes CDR1 MDHEN and CDR2 SYDVKM. This CDR3 comprises 14 residues. V trimming: 5 bases; J trimming: 10 bases; junction bases outside the gene matches: 10. For the CDR3, the DNA is TGTGCCAGCAGTCTCACTAGACAGGGGGCGGGAGCTTTCTTT. The encoded protein is CASSLTRQGAGAFF.

The rearrangement links TRBV11-2 to TRBJ2-7; 9 bases match TRBD1. In germline, CDR1 is SGHAT, CDR2 FQNNGV. After removal of 1 base from V and 2 bases from J, the junction contained 9 bases not matched to a gene. The CDR3 length is 17 residues. In nucleotides, the CDR3 is TGTGCCAGCAGCTTAGCTGTCGGGGACAGGGTGGCCTACGAGCAGTACTTC. Its protein product is CASSLAVGDRVAYEQYF.

V gene TRBV28 combines with J gene TRBJ2-7; maybe TRBD2 (5 bases). CDR3 size: 12 residues. Germline V lookup: CDR1 MDHEN, CDR2 SYDVKM. V gave up 5 bases and J gave up 9 bases, with 14 bases separating them. This chain's CDR3 is CASSQQPSGQYF. The CDR3 nucleotides read TGTGCCAGCAGTCAACAGCCCAGCGGGCAGTACTTC.

The genes are TRBV6-5 and TRBJ2-7; TRBD1 is a possible D gene (6 bases). V dropped 6 bases and J dropped 3 bases, with 18 bases sitting between them. CDR3 length equals 15 residues. Germline lookup yields CDR1 MNHEY and CDR2 SVGAGI. CDR3 in DNA: TGTGCCAGCAGATCAACAGGGAAAGGAAGCTACGAGCAGTACTTC. Translation gives CASRSTGKGSYEQYF.

The chain combines TRBV2 with TRBJ2-2, with D possibly matching TRBD2 (5 bases). CDR3 length equals 14 residues. CDR1 is SNHLY and CDR2 is FYNNEI in the germline V gene. Trimming cost V 0 bases and J 5 bases, with 7 bases left between them. Here the CDR3 DNA reads TGTGCCAGCAGTGAAGCCCCGGGGACCGGGGAGCTGTTTTTT. Protein sequence: CASSEAPGTGELFF. The entire variable domain, with the rest obtained from reference TRBV2 and TRBJ2-2, is as follows: EPEVTQTPSHQVTQMGQEVILRCVPISNHLYFYWYRQILGQKVEFLVSFYNNEISEKSEIFDDQFSVERPDGSNFTLKIRSTKLEDSAMYFCASSEAPGTGELFFGEGSRLTVL.